This passage covers 30 T cell receptor beta chains from one sample sequenced in a study of CD8 T cells in Susac syndrome. Random-hexamer reverse transcription was applied to roughly 0.5 to 1 ug RNA. TCRdb re-derived calls from the immunoSEQ multiplex PCR reads in MiXCR, one entry per CDR3 protein. This sample has some 130,000 distinct CDR3 sequences; over 90% occur once, and the top ten carry over 0.15%. Sequencing was carried out using CD8+ T cells from PBMCs. The receptors were sampled from a human donor with Susac syndrome.

This clonotype was seen once. The rearrangement uses TRBV11-2 and TRBJ2-7; 8 positions agree with TRBD1. Losses at the gene ends were 5 bases for V and 5 bases for J; bases not matched to a gene: 8. CDR3 size: 14 residues. Germline loops: CDR1 SGHAT, CDR2 FQNNGV. Here the CDR3 reads CASSQPGQVNEQYF. The CDR3 DNA follows: TGTGCCAGCAGCCAGCCGGGACAGGTAAACGAGCAGTACTTC.

Written as DNA, the CDR3 is TGTGCCAGCAGCTTAGCTGGCGGGAGGAGTATTTCTGGGGCCAACGTCCTGACTTTC. Its protein product is CASSLAGGRSISGANVLTF. V and J are TRBV7-6 and TRBJ2-6; 8 bases line up with TRBD2. Germline V CDR1 and CDR2: SGHVS, FNYEAQ. V lost 0 bases, J lost 1 base, and 8 bases stayed unmatched. This CDR3 has 19 amino acids.

This clonotype was seen once. This rearrangement joins TRBV29-1 to TRBJ2-2; possibly TRBD2 for D (6 bases). Trimming shortened V by 0 bases and J by 7 bases, and 15 bases separated the two germline ends. Germline lookup yields CDR1 SQVTM and CDR2 ANQGSEA. This CDR3 has 15 amino acids. The CDR3 coding sequence is TGCAGCGTTGAAGATAGGCGACTAGGGTTCGGGGAGCTGTTTTTT. Translated, it gives CSVEDRRLGFGELFF.

The rearrangement uses TRBV7-9 and TRBJ2-7, with D possibly matching TRBD1 (5 bases). Germline V lookup: CDR1 SEHNR, CDR2 FQNEAQ (reference sequence). The CDR3 is 13 residues long. Trimming cost V 5 bases and J 5 bases, with 13 bases left between them. The CDR3 DNA reads as TGTGCCAGCAGCCGACAGCACCTACACGAGCAGTACTTC. This codes for CASSRQHLHEQYF.

V and J are TRBV27 and TRBJ1-2; a weak D match, TRBD1 (6 bases). Trimming left V 5 bases short and J 0 bases short, with 7 bases between. Germline assignment: CDR1 MNHEY and CDR2 SMNVEV (reference sequence). The CDR3 loop spans 13 amino acids. CDR3 coding DNA: TGTGCCAGCAGTCCAGGGGCTAACTATGGCTACACCTTC. It encodes CASSPGANYGYTF.

J is TRBJ2-3 and V is TRBV29-1, with 11 bases lining up with TRBD1. The CDR3 length is 14 residues. Germline CDR1 reads SQVTM; CDR2 reads ANQGSEA. V was pared by 4 bases and J by 4 bases, with 4 bases of the junction left unmatched. As DNA, the CDR3 is TGCAGCGTTGGAGGACAGGGGGCGTCAGATACGCAGTATTTT. Encoded protein: CSVGGQGASDTQYF.

V usage is TRBV29-1 and J usage is TRBJ2-4; TRBD1 or TRBD2 may be the D gene (5 bases each). Germline assignment: CDR1 SQVTM and CDR2 ANQGSEA. The CDR3 sequence is 11 residues long. Trimming left V 3 bases short and J 16 bases short, with 16 bases between. The CDR3 region is CSVDGDGVDYF. The CDR3 DNA follows: TGCAGCGTTGACGGGGACGGGGTGGATTACTTC.

This chain connects TRBV29-1 to TRBJ1-2; 9 bases map to TRBD1. J was trimmed by 8 bases and V by 6 bases; bases with no gene match: 10. The CDR3 runs to 13 residues. CDR1 SQVTM and CDR2 ANQGSEA come from the germline V gene. This CDR3 is CSVPHRGREGYTF. DNA for the CDR3: TGCAGCGTCCCTCACAGGGGGCGAGAGGGCTACACCTTC.

The chain recombines TRBV6-5 with TRBJ2-7; D remains unclear. This CDR3 is built from 13 residues. Per the germline V gene, CDR1 is MNHEY and CDR2 is SVGAGI. The germline V and J ends were trimmed by 3 bases and 4 bases, with 10 bases remaining between them. The CDR3 coding sequence is TGTGCCAGCAGTTATTCATTCTTGTACGAGCAGTACTTC. This sequence encodes CASSYSFLYEQYF.

This chain uses TRBV5-1 with TRBJ2-6; D possibly corresponds to TRBD2 (5 bases). This CDR3 is 15 amino acids long. V was clipped by 8 bases and J by 0 bases, with 12 bases between them. CDR1 and CDR2 from the germline V gene are SGHRS and YFSETQ. In nucleotides, the CDR3 is TGCGCCAGTACTAGTGACACCTCTGGGGCCAACGTCCTGACTTTC. Translating it yields CASTSDTSGANVLTF.

The chain joins TRBV5-1 to TRBJ2-7, with D tentatively TRBD2 (6 bases). Germline V lookup: CDR1 SGHRS, CDR2 YFSETQ. CDR3 length equals 14 residues. V was trimmed by 0 bases and J by 3 bases, leaving 10 bases between them. This CDR3 is CASSLVSGVYEQYF. The CDR3 DNA follows: TGCGCCAGCAGCTTGGTTTCGGGGGTCTACGAGCAGTACTTC.

This chain joins TRBV27 and TRBJ1-5; D ambiguous. Germline CDR1 and CDR2: MNHEY and SMNVEV (reference sequence). V gave up 8 bases and J gave up 3 bases, with 11 bases separating them. The CDR3 spans 13 residues. The CDR3 sequence: CASGLKTNQPQHF. As DNA, the CDR3 is TGTGCCAGCGGACTAAAAACCAATCAGCCCCAGCATTTT.

V usage is TRBV2 and J usage is TRBJ2-3, with D possibly being TRBD1 or TRBD2 (6 bases each). Deletions cut 2 bases from V and 4 bases from J, with 13 bases between. The CDR3 sequence is 15 residues long. Germline loops: CDR1 SNHLY, CDR2 FYNNEI. The CDR3 sequence is CASSEFEGGPDTQYF. The CDR3 DNA follows: TGTGCCAGCAGTGAATTCGAGGGGGGCCCAGATACGCAGTATTTT.

The chain uses TRBV9 and TRBJ2-7, with D unresolved. Trimming removed 4 bases at V and 5 bases at J, with 10 bases between. CDR1 and CDR2 from the germline V gene are SGDLS and YYNGEE. The CDR3 has 12 amino acids. The DNA for the CDR3 is TGTGCCAGCAGCCGAGAACCAGACGAGCAGTACTTC. Translating gives CASSREPDEQYF. The full variable domain, completed using reference TRBV9 and TRBJ2-7, is DSGVTQTPKHLITATGQRVTLRCSPRSGDLSVYWYQQSLDQGLQFLIQYYNGEERAKGNILERFSAQQFPDLHSELNLSSLELGDSALYFCASSREPDEQYFGPGTRLTVT.

The chain recombines TRBV6-2 or TRBV6-3 with TRBJ2-7; TRBD2 might be the D (6 bases). CDR3 size: 15 residues. CDR1 and CDR2 from the germline V gene are MNHEY and SVGEGT. The V end lost 2 bases, the J end lost 7 bases, and 18 bases lay between the germline ends. CDR3 in amino acids: CASSYGAGPGREQYF. CDR3 in DNA: TGTGCCAGCAGTTACGGGGCGGGACCAGGGAGGGAGCAGTACTTC.

V and J are TRBV14 and TRBJ2-3; 9 bases map to TRBD2. This CDR3 has 15 amino acids. Germline CDR1 SGHDN, CDR2 FVKESK. V lost 4 bases and J lost 6; bases outside the gene matches: 8. CDR3 DNA sequence: TGTGCCAGCAGCCCGACTAGCGGTGGCTTGGATACGCAGTATTTT. Amino acid sequence: CASSPTSGGLDTQYF. The full variable domain, with the rest looked up from reference TRBV14 and TRBJ2-3, is EAGVTQFPSHSVIEKGQTVTLRCDPISGHDNLYWYRRVMGKEIKFLLHFVKESKQDESGMPNNRFLAERTGGTYSTLKVQPAELEDSGVYFCASSPTSGGLDTQYFGPGTRLTVL.

V usage is TRBV7-9 and J usage is TRBJ2-7; D gene unclear. The CDR3 sequence is 12 residues long. Per germline, CDR1 SEHNR and CDR2 FQNEAQ (reference sequence). Trimming took off 9 bases at V and 2 bases at J, with 11 bases between the two ends. For the CDR3, the DNA is TGTGCCAGTGGAGCAGAGGCCTACGAGCAGTACTTC. Residues: CASGAEAYEQYF. Combining the CDR3 with reference TRBV7-9 and TRBJ2-7 gives the whole variable domain DTGVSQNPRHKITKRGQNVTFRCDPISEHNRLYWYRQTLGQGPEFLTYFQNEAQLEKSRLLSDRFSAERPKGSFSTLEIQRTEQGDSAMYLCASGAEAYEQYFGPGTRLTVT.

This chain uses TRBV11-3 with TRBJ1-1; D unclear. Germline-derived CDR1 and CDR2 are SGHNT and YENEEA. Between the trimmed V and J ends, which lost 1 base and 9 bases, there was a span of 6 bases. This CDR3 region has 11 residues. DNA for the CDR3: TGTGCCAGCAGCTTAGCCCAGCAAGCTTTCTTT. Its protein is CASSLAQQAFF.

The chain carries TRBV5-4 and TRBJ2-3; 11 bases fit TRBD2. J was trimmed by 2 bases and V by 4 bases; bases with no gene match: 3. This CDR3 region has 15 residues. Germline lookup yields CDR1 SGHNT and CDR2 YYREEE (reference sequence). CDR3: CASSQTSGTTDTQYF. As DNA, the CDR3 is TGTGCCAGCAGCCAGACTAGCGGGACCACAGATACGCAGTATTTT.

The table lists this clonotype with a count of one. The chain recombines TRBV30 with TRBJ1-1, with D uncertain. Germline values: CDR1 GTSNPN, CDR2 SVGIG (reference sequence). The CDR3 runs 11 residues. V gave up 2 bases and J gave up 4 bases, with 5 bases separating them. This CDR3 is CAWSFSTEAFF. In DNA form, the CDR3 reads TGTGCCTGGAGTTTTTCCACTGAAGCTTTCTTT.

The count of this clonotype is one. The rearrangement links TRBV7-9 to TRBJ2-7, with TRBD1 identical over 8 bases. From germline, CDR1 is SEHNR and CDR2 FQNEAQ (reference sequence). V was clipped by 4 bases and J by 5 bases; unmatched bases: 7. There are 14 residues in the CDR3. The CDR3 DNA reads as TGTGCCAGCAGCTCGACAGGGGCGGCCCACGAGCAGTACTTC. Its protein product is CASSSTGAAHEQYF.

The V and J genes are TRBV7-6 and TRBJ2-1; 9 bases match TRBD2. The germline V gene encodes CDR1 SGHVS and CDR2 FNYEAQ. V lost 4 bases, J lost 3 bases, and 10 bases stayed unmatched. There are 17 residues in the CDR3. CDR3 residues: CASSSPLAGVVYNEQFF. For the CDR3, the DNA is TGTGCCAGCAGCTCACCCTTAGCGGGAGTGGTCTACAATGAGCAGTTCTTC.

The rearrangement joins TRBV6-5 to TRBJ1-1; maybe TRBD1 (5 bases). With 8 bases removed from V and 1 base from J, the gap between germline ends came to 8 bases. The CDR3 has 12 residues. Germline lookup yields CDR1 MNHEY and CDR2 SVGAGI. CDR3: CASGGGNTEAFF. The CDR3 DNA reads as TGTGCCAGCGGGGGGGGGAACACTGAAGCTTTCTTT.

The chain combines TRBV28 with TRBJ2-1; a weak D match, TRBD2 (5 bases). V was shortened by 7 bases and J by 4 bases, with 17 bases between the two germline ends. CDR3 length: 15 residues. In germline, CDR1 is MDHEN, CDR2 SYDVKM. The CDR3 loop is CASIHQADEYNEQFF. In DNA form, the CDR3 reads TGTGCCAGCATTCATCAAGCGGACGAATACAATGAGCAGTTCTTC.

The V call is TRBV28, the J call TRBJ2-5; D unclear. This CDR3 has 12 amino acids. Trimming removed 3 bases at V and 4 bases at J, with 6 bases between. Germline V gene data show CDR1 as MDHEN and CDR2 as SYDVKM. This CDR3 reads CASSFETETQYF. The CDR3 DNA follows: TGTGCCAGCAGTTTTGAAACAGAGACCCAGTACTTC.

The table lists this clonotype with a count of one. A junction boundary mismatches the germline segment, possibly from a read error. The chain has TRBV20-1 and TRBJ2-5; 7 nucleotides match TRBD1. CDR3 length: 13 residues. Germline CDR1 reads DFQATT; CDR2 reads SNEGSKA (reference sequence). CDR3: CSARDRAGETQYF. CDR3 in DNA: TGCAGTGCCAGAGACAGGGCAGGAGAGACCCAGTACTTC.

The V gene is TRBV28, the J gene TRBJ2-5; D tentatively reads TRBD1 or TRBD2 (5 bases each). There are 16 residues in the CDR3. Germline values: CDR1 MDHEN, CDR2 SYDVKM. Deletions cut 7 bases from V and 0 bases from J, with 18 bases between. CDR3 bases: TGTGCCAGCAAGTGGGACCGGGACGGCTACCAAGAGACCCAGTACTTC. Translating it yields CASKWDRDGYQETQYF.

As concerns this clonotype: Germline is not matched at one junction end, which may reflect a read error. This chain links TRBV27 with TRBJ2-5; D is uncertain. The germline V gene has CDR1 MNHEY and CDR2 SMNVEV (reference sequence). This CDR3 contains 11 residues. CDR3 sequence (DNA): TGTACCAGCAGACTCCGGGAGACCCAGTACTTC. Protein: CTSRLRETQYF.

This chain joins TRBV5-1 and TRBJ2-7; 7 bases match TRBD1. V lost 4 bases, J lost 4 bases, and 5 bases stayed unmatched. Germline CDR1 reads SGHRS; CDR2 reads YFSETQ. CDR3 length equals 13 residues. The CDR3 reads CASSTRTGYEQYF. CDR3 bases: TGCGCCAGCAGCACCAGGACAGGTTACGAGCAGTACTTC.

The chain couples TRBV7-8 to TRBJ2-2; the D is unclear. The CDR3 has 17 amino acids. Germline V lookup: CDR1 SGHVS, CDR2 FQNEAQ. The ends were cut back, 3 bases at V and 10 bases at J, with 24 bases in the middle. The CDR3 reads CASSFPTNLLTVQELFF. The CDR3 DNA sequence: TGTGCCAGCAGCTTCCCCACAAACCTCCTTACGGTACAGGAGCTGTTTTTT.